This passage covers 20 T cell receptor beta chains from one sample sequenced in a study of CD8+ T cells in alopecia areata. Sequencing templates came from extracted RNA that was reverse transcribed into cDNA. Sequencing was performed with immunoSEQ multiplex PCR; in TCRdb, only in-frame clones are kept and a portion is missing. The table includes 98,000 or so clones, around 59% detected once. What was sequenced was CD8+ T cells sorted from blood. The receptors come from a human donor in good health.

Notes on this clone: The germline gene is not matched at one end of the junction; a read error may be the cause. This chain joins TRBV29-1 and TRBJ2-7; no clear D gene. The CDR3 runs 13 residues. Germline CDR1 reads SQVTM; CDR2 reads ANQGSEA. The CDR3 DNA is TGCAGCGTGGAAGAAGGGATCGGATACGAGCAGTACTTC. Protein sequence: CSVEEGIGYEQYF.

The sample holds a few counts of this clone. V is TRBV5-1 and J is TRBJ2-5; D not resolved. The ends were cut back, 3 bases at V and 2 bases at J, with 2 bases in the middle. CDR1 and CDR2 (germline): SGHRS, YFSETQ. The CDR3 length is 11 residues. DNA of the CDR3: TGCGCCAGCAGCTCTCAAGAGACCCAGTACTTC. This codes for CASSSQETQYF.

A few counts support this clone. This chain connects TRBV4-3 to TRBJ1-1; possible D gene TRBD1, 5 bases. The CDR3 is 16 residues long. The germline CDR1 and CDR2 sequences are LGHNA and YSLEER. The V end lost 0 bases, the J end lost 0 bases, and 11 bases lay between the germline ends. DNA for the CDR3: TGCGCCAGCAGCCAAGAGAAAGGGGAAATGAACACTGAAGCTTTCTTT. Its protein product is CASSQEKGEMNTEAFF.

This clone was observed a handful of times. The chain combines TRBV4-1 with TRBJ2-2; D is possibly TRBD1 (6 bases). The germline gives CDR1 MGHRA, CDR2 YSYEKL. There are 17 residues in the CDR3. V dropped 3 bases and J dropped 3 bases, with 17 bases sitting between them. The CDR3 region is CASSHSGASRDTGELFF. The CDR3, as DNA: TGCGCCAGCAGCCATTCAGGGGCTAGTCGAGACACCGGGGAGCTGTTTTTT.

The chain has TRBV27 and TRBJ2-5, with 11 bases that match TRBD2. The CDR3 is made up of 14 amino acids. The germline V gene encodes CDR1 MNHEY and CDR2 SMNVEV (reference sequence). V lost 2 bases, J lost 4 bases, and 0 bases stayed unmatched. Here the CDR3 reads CASSLGTSGETQYF. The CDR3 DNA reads TGTGCCAGCAGTTTAGGGACTAGCGGAGAGACCCAGTACTTC.

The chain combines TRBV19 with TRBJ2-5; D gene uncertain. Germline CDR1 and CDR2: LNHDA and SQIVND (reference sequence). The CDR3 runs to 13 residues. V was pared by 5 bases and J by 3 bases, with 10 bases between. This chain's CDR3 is CASSVNWEETQYF. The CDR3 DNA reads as TGTGCCAGTAGTGTCAACTGGGAAGAGACCCAGTACTTC.

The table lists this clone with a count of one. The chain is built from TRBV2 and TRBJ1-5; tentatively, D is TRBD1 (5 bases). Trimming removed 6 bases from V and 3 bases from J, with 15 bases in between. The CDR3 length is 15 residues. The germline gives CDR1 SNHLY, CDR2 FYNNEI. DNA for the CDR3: TGTGCCAGCAGCCCCAGGACGGACATCAATCAGCCCCAGCATTTT. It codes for CASSPRTDINQPQHF.

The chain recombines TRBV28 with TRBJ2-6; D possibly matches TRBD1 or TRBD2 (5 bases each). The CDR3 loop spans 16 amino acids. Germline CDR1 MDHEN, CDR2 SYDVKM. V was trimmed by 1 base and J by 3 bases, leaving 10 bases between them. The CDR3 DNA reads TGTGCCAGCAGTTTATCATGGGGGTTTGGGGCCAACGTCCTGACTTTC. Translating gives CASSLSWGFGANVLTF. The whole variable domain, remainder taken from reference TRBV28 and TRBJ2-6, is DVKVTQSSRYLVKRTGEKVFLECVQDMDHENMFWYRQDPGLGLRLIYFSYDVKMKEKGDIPEGYSVSREKKERFSLILESASTNQTSMYLCASSLSWGFGANVLTFGAGSRLTVL.

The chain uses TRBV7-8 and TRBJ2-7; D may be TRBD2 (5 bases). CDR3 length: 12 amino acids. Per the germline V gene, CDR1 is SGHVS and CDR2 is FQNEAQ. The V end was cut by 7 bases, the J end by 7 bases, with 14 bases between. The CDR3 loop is CASTPGTLEQYF. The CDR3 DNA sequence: TGTGCCAGCACCCCGGGAACATTAGAGCAGTACTTC.

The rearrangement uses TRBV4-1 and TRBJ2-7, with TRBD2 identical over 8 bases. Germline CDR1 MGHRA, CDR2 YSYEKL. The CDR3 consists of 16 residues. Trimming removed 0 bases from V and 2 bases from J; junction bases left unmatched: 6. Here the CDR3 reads CASSQDHFGRAYEQYF. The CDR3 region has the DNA TGCGCCAGCAGCCAAGATCATTTCGGGAGGGCCTACGAGCAGTACTTC.

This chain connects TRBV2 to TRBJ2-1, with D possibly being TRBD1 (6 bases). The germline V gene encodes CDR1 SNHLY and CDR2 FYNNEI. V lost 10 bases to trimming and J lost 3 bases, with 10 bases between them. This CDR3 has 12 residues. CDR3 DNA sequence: TGTGCCACCAAGGGGGACTACAATGAGCAGTTCTTC. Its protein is CATKGDYNEQFF.

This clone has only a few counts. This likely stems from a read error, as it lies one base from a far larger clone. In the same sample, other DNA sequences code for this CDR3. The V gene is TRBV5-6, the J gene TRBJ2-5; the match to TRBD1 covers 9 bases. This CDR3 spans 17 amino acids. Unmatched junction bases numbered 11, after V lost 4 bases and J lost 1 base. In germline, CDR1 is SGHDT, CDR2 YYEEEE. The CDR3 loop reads CASSQGQGMRGQETQYF. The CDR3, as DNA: TGTGCCAGCAGCCAAGGACAGGGGATGCGAGGCCAAGAGACCCAGTACTTC.

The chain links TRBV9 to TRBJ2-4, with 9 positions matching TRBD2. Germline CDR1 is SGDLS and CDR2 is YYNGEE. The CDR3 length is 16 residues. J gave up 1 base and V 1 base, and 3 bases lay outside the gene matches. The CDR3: CASSVLAGSAKNIQYF. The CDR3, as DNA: TGTGCCAGCAGCGTACTAGCGGGGTCGGCCAAAAACATTCAGTACTTC.

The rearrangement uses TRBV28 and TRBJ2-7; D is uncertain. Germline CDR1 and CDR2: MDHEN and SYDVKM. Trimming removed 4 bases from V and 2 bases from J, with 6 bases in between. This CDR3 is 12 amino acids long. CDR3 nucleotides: TGTGCCAGCAGTTCCTACGCCTACGAGCAGTACTTC. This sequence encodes CASSSYAYEQYF.

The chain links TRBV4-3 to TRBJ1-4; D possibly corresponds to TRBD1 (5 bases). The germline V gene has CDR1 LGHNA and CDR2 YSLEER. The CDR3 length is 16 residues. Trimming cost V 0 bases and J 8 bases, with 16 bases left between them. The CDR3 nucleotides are TGCGCCAGCAGCCAAGATCCTGGACAAGTCAGCGAAAAACTGTTTTTT. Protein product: CASSQDPGQVSEKLFF.

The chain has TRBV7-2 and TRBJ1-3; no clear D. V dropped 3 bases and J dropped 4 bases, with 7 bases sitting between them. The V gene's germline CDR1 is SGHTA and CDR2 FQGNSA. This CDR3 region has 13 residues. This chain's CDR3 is CASSLAEGNTIYF. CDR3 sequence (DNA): TGTGCCAGCAGCTTGGCGGAAGGAAACACCATATATTTT.

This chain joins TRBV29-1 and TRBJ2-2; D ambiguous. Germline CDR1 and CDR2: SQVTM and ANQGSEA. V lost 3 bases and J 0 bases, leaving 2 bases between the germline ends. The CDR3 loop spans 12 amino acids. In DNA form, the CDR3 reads TGCAGCGTTGACTCGAACACCGGGGAGCTGTTTTTT. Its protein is CSVDSNTGELFF.

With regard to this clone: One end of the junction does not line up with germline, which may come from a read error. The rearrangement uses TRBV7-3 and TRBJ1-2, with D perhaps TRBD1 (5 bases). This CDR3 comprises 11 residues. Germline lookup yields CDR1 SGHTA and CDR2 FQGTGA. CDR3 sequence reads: CASSSGAALFF. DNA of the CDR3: TGTGCCAGCAGCTCCGGGGCTGCCCTTTTCTTC.

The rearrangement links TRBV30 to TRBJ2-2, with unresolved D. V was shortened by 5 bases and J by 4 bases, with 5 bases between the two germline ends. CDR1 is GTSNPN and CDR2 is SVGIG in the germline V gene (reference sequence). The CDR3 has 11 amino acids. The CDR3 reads CAWVGTGELFF. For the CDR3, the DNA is TGTGCCTGGGTCGGCACCGGGGAGCTGTTTTTT.

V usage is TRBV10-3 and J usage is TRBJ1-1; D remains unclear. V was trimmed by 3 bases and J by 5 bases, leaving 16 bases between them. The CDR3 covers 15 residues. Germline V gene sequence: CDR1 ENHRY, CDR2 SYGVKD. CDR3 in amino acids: CAISDWEGLGTEAFF. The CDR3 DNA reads TGTGCCATCAGTGATTGGGAGGGATTGGGGACTGAAGCTTTCTTT.